Given below is one T cell receptor beta chain in context. What it recognizes is unknown. Amplification used 60 Vbeta primers and 13 Jbeta primers. This table comes from immunoSEQ multiplex PCR, and its TCRdb copy is limited to in-frame clones, with some not included. The sample consists of a few hundred thousand clones, around 80% of them appearing once. The sample is drawn from a study of cytomegalovirus exposure and HLA in healthy donors. The CDR3 sequence is 15 residues long. V dropped 0 bases and J dropped 6; count of bases not matched to a gene: 5. The germline V gene encodes CDR1 SGHRS and CDR2 YFSETQ. Notes on the study in general: Later on, analysis showed that most CMV-associated TCR beta chains appeared to be HLA-restricted. A later analysis linked a missense DCLRE1C variant to TCR beta V- and J-gene trimming. Follow-up analysis seemed to connect common viral pathogens with several of the most significant clusters identified.

The sequencing sample was made of PBMCs. This sequence originates from a woman aged 55-70 years in good health and CMV-seropositive. V gene TRBV5-1 combines with J gene TRBJ1-3, with TRBD1 matching 8 bases. Here the CDR3 DNA reads TGCGCCAGCAGCTTGGAGCAGGGGGCAGTAAACACCATATATTTT. It translates to CASSLEQGAVNTIYF.